One and the same sample provided the 21 T cell receptor beta chains below, sequenced in a study of CD8 T cells in Susac syndrome. RNA was extracted with the RNeasy kit, and a quantity of about 0.5 to 1 ug was reverse transcribed using random hexamers. MiXCR, run by TCRdb on the immunoSEQ multiplex PCR reads, gives a single entry per CDR3 protein. Seen here are 65,000 to 90,000 distinct CDR3 sequences, about 94% observed once, and the top ten hold 0.35% to 0.4%. The sequencing input was CD8+ T cells from PBMCs. These receptors were taken from a human donor with multiple sclerosis.

The chain is built from TRBV20-1 and TRBJ2-3; D may match TRBD1 or TRBD2 (5 bases each). Germline V gene sequence: CDR1 DFQATT, CDR2 SNEGSKA (reference sequence). Trimming pared 4 bases from V and 10 bases from J, leaving 9 bases between. The CDR3 totals 10 residues. The chain's CDR3 is CSATSGPQYF. CDR3 nucleotides: TGCAGTGCTACCTCGGGGCCGCAGTATTTT.

The CDR3 DNA is TGTGCCAGCAGCTTAGAGGGGCAAGTGGGCTACACCTTC. This translates into CASSLEGQVGYTF. The gene calls are TRBV5-6 and TRBJ1-2, with TRBD1 as a possible D gene (5 bases). V was shortened by 2 bases and J by 8 bases, with 13 bases between the two germline ends. Germline values: CDR1 SGHDT, CDR2 YYEEEE. The CDR3 contains 13 residues.

The V gene is TRBV4-2, the J gene TRBJ1-6; D uncertain. With 8 bases removed from V and 4 bases from J, the gap between germline ends came to 9 bases. CDR1 and CDR2 (germline): LGHNA, YNFKEQ. The CDR3 loop spans 13 amino acids. CDR3 DNA sequence: TGTGCCAGCTTTTCCAGGTATAATTCACCCCTCCACTTT. Residues: CASFSRYNSPLHF.

The V and J genes are TRBV5-4 and TRBJ1-1, with D uncertain. CDR1 is SGHNT, CDR2 YYREEE, per germline (reference sequence). The CDR3 totals 15 residues. V was cut by 0 bases and J by 1 base, with 10 bases left in between. DNA for the CDR3: TGTGCCAGCAGCTTGGAGCCACCCCAGAACACTGAAGCTTTCTTT. Amino acid sequence: CASSLEPPQNTEAFF. The full variable domain, its missing parts supplied by reference TRBV5-4 and TRBJ1-1, is ETGVTQSPTHLIKTRGQQVTLRCSSQSGHNTVSWYQQALGQGPQFIFQYYREEENGRGNFPPRFSGLQFPNYSSELNVNALELDDSALYLCASSLEPPQNTEAFFGQGTRLTVV.

V is TRBV2 and J is TRBJ2-7, with 10 bases matching TRBD2. Germline CDR1 is SNHLY and CDR2 is FYNNEI. The CDR3 runs 14 residues. Unmatched junction bases numbered 2, after V lost 5 bases and J lost 1 base. CDR3 nucleotides: TGTGCCAGCAGTCGGACTAGCGGTTCCTACGAGCAGTACTTC. This translates into CASSRTSGSYEQYF.

The CDR3 loop reads CAGRQGVSTEAFF. As DNA, the CDR3 is TGTGCCGGCCGACAGGGGGTGAGCACTGAAGCTTTCTTT. V gene TRBV6-6 combines with J gene TRBJ1-1; 9 nucleotides line up with TRBD1. The CDR3 runs 13 residues. Losses at the gene ends were 11 bases for V and 4 bases for J; bases not matched to a gene: 8. Per the germline V gene, CDR1 is MNHNY and CDR2 is SVGAGI (reference sequence).

As to this clonotype: No conserved phenylalanine or tryptophan is present at the end of the CDR3, so a read error is the likely explanation. V gene TRBV5-4 combines with J gene TRBJ2-7, with D uncertain. Germline V gives CDR1 SGHNT, CDR2 YYREEE (reference sequence). The CDR3 spans 14 residues. The ends were cut back, 0 bases at V and 3 bases at J, with 10 bases in the middle. DNA for the CDR3: TGTGCCAGCAGCTTGGCCTCTTCTAGCTACGAGCAGTACCTC. The encoded protein is CASSLASSSYEQYL.

J is TRBJ1-1 and V is TRBV7-9, with no clear D. The CDR3 extends over 14 amino acids. Germline CDR1 SEHNR, CDR2 FQNEAQ (reference sequence). Trimming shortened V by 4 bases and J by 3 bases, and 12 bases separated the two germline ends. The CDR3 DNA reads TGTGCCAGCAGCTCAGCCGACACTGACACTGAAGCTTTCTTT. Encoded protein: CASSSADTDTEAFF.

CDR3 sequence reads: CASRQDSYTEAFF. CDR3 sequence (DNA): TGTGCCAGCAGGCAAGACAGTTACACTGAAGCTTTCTTT. The V gene is TRBV2, the J gene TRBJ1-1; TRBD1 is a possible D gene (5 bases). The germline V gene has CDR1 SNHLY and CDR2 FYNNEI. The CDR3 is 13 residues long. V was shortened by 6 bases and J by 3 bases, with 11 bases between the two germline ends.

The chain carries TRBV19 and TRBJ2-3; TRBD1 aligns across 10 bases. Germline CDR1 and CDR2: LNHDA and SQIVND (reference sequence). With V trimmed by 5 bases and J by 2 bases, 13 bases remained unmatched. This CDR3 spans 18 amino acids. CDR3 DNA sequence: TGTGCCAGTAGTCCAACGGACAGGGGGATGATCCCCACAGATACGCAGTATTTT. Protein: CASSPTDRGMIPTDTQYF.

This chain uses TRBV27 with TRBJ2-7; no reliable D call. The germline gives CDR1 MNHEY, CDR2 SMNVEV (reference sequence). Trimming took 2 bases from V and 2 from J, leaving 13 bases between them. The CDR3 length is 15 residues. The CDR3 nucleotides read TGTGCCAGCAGTTTAAATGGGTTCCGTACCTACGAGCAGTACTTC. Its translation: CASSLNGFRTYEQYF.

The chain combines TRBV10-2 with TRBJ2-1; D is uncertain. This CDR3 has 11 residues. Germline loops: CDR1 WSHSY, CDR2 SAAADI. Trimming removed 5 bases at V and 6 bases at J, with 5 bases between. The CDR3 nucleotides are TGCGCCAGCAGTAAGGGCAATGAGCAGTTCTTC. Its translation: CASSKGNEQFF.

This sequence joins TRBV4-1 and TRBJ1-4, with TRBD1 as a possible D gene (6 bases). The CDR3 runs 15 residues. Germline CDR1 MGHRA, CDR2 YSYEKL. The V and J ends lost 5 bases and 4 bases respectively, with 14 bases between them. This chain's CDR3 is CASSSRDTINEKLFF. The CDR3 region has the DNA TGCGCCAGCAGCAGCCGGGACACCATTAATGAAAAACTGTTTTTT.

The rearrangement links TRBV4-3 to TRBJ1-1; D is ambiguous. The germline V gene encodes CDR1 LGHNA and CDR2 YSLEER. V lost 3 bases to trimming and J lost 7 bases, with 12 bases between them. The CDR3 covers 13 residues. The CDR3 DNA reads TGCGCCAGCAGCCACGCTCCGGGAGGTGAAGCTTTCTTT. This translates into CASSHAPGGEAFF.

The rearrangement joins TRBV5-1 to TRBJ2-7; D unclear. The V end was cut by 0 bases, the J end by 4 bases, with 14 bases between. Looked up from germline, CDR1 is SGHRS and CDR2 is YFSETQ. CDR3 length: 15 amino acids. CDR3 residues: CASSLAYSQKYEQYF. The CDR3 DNA follows: TGCGCCAGCAGCTTGGCTTACAGCCAGAAGTACGAGCAGTACTTC.

V usage is TRBV25-1 and J usage is TRBJ2-7; 8 bases fit TRBD2. The CDR3 totals 15 residues. The junction had 6 bases not matched to a gene; V was cut back by 2 bases and J by 3 bases. Germline loops: CDR1 MGHDK, CDR2 SYGVNS. The CDR3 nucleotides are TGTGCCAGCAGTGAACCTGCGGGAGGACTCTACGAGCAGTACTTC. This encodes CASSEPAGGLYEQYF.

The genes are TRBV29-1 and TRBJ1-1; D not resolved. The CDR3 extends over 12 amino acids. The V and J ends lost 4 bases and 4 bases respectively, with 10 bases between them. Germline CDR1 reads SQVTM; CDR2 reads ANQGSEA. In nucleotides, the CDR3 is TGCAGCGTTGCGATTTGGAGCACTGAAGCTTTCTTT. This codes for CSVAIWSTEAFF.

This clonotype was recorded only once. V usage is TRBV5-1 and J usage is TRBJ1-2, with D possibly matching TRBD1 (5 bases). V lost 4 bases, J lost 4 bases, and 14 bases lay in between. Germline V gene lookup returns CDR1 SGHRS and CDR2 YFSETQ. The CDR3 runs to 14 residues. The CDR3 loop reads CASSPEGIAYGYTF. As DNA, the CDR3 is TGCGCCAGCAGCCCTGAGGGGATCGCCTATGGCTACACCTTC.

In DNA, the CDR3 is TGTGCCACCAGCAGTGAGGGGGACGGCACTGAAGCTTTCTTT. This encodes CATSSEGDGTEAFF. The V call is TRBV15, the J call TRBJ1-1, with a tentative D call TRBD1 (6 bases). This CDR3 has 14 amino acids. Trimming removed 3 bases at V and 4 bases at J, with 12 bases between. CDR1 LNHNV and CDR2 YYDKDF come from the germline V gene (reference sequence).

The gene calls are TRBV30 and TRBJ2-1, with D uncertain. The CDR3 runs 13 residues. Germline V lookup: CDR1 GTSNPN, CDR2 SVGIG (reference sequence). Trimming removed 1 base from V and 4 bases from J, with 8 bases in between. DNA for the CDR3: TGTGCCTGGAGTGCCACTCCTTACAATGAGCAGTTCTTC. As protein: CAWSATPYNEQFF.

The chain has TRBV7-6 and TRBJ2-2; a possible D gene is TRBD1 (8 bases). Per germline, CDR1 SGHVS and CDR2 FNYEAQ. The CDR3 totals 16 residues. The V gene lost 2 bases and the J gene lost 4 bases, with 14 bases spanning the gap. CDR3 loop: CASSLSNRGGTGELFF. The CDR3 region has the DNA TGTGCCAGCAGCTTATCGAACAGGGGGGGCACCGGGGAGCTGTTTTTT.